Listed here are 20 T cell receptor beta chains from one sample, sequenced in a study of T cells in Graves' hyperthyroidism and ophthalmopathy. Template material for amplifying TCR beta CDR3 regions consisted of RNA transcripts. HTBI primers were employed in a first-round RT-PCR of the TCR CDR3. MiXCR, applied by TCRdb to the multiplex PCR reads, yields one record per CDR3 protein. Of 500,000 to 650,000 distinct CDR3 sequences listed, 12% to 15% were seen once; the top ten hold approximately 15%. The specimen was blood. The receptors come from a woman aged 40 to 49 with Graves' hyperthyroidism.

This clonotype has a count of ten or more. The chain employs TRBV11-3 and TRBJ2-7, with D possibly matching TRBD1 (6 bases). Germline-derived CDR1 and CDR2 are SGHNT and YENEEA. V was trimmed by 3 bases and J by 6 bases, leaving 12 bases between them. This CDR3 is 13 amino acids long. The CDR3 loop is CASSFPTGREQYF. CDR3 nucleotides: TGTGCCAGCAGCTTCCCCACAGGGCGCGAGCAGTACTTC.

This clonotype was recorded many times. J is TRBJ2-1 and V is TRBV20-1; 7 nucleotides align to TRBD1. Germline loops: CDR1 DFQATT, CDR2 SNEGSKA (reference sequence). With V trimmed by 6 bases and J by 14 bases, 10 bases remained unmatched. The CDR3 sequence is 11 residues long. CDR3 DNA sequence: TGCAGTGCCGTCGAGGGGGCGGTCGAGTTCTTC. It specifies CSAVEGAVEFF.

At least ten counts were recorded for this clonotype. J is TRBJ2-2 and V is TRBV27, with D tentatively TRBD2 (6 bases). The CDR3 loop spans 13 amino acids. In germline, CDR1 is MNHEY, CDR2 SMNVEV (reference sequence). With 5 bases removed from V and 6 bases from J, the gap between germline ends came to 10 bases. The DNA of the CDR3 is TGTGCCAGCAGTCACGAGCGGGCCGGGGAGCTGTTTTTT. Translation gives CASSHERAGELFF.

The chain uses TRBV7-8 and TRBJ1-5; tentative D call: TRBD1 (6 bases). This CDR3 is 16 amino acids long. Germline CDR1 SGHVS, CDR2 FQNEAQ. Trimming removed 4 bases from V and 0 bases from J, with 13 bases in between. CDR3 bases: TGTGCCAGCAGCTCACTACAGGGCTATAGCAATCAGCCCCAGCATTTT. The encoded protein is CASSSLQGYSNQPQHF.

This clonotype was seen ten or more times. The rearrangement uses TRBV6-1 and TRBJ2-1, with 10 bases that match TRBD2. The germline CDR1 and CDR2 sequences are MNHNS and SASEGT. The CDR3 extends over 18 amino acids. V lost 4 bases, J lost 0 bases, and 9 bases stayed unmatched. CDR3 sequence: CASSAGLAGAISYNEQFF. CDR3 DNA sequence: TGTGCCAGCAGTGCGGGGCTAGCGGGGGCCATCTCCTACAATGAGCAGTTCTTC.

This clonotype has at least ten counts. The V and J genes are TRBV28 and TRBJ1-2, with D unresolved. V dropped 3 bases and J dropped 6 bases, with 23 bases sitting between them. Per the germline V gene, CDR1 is MDHEN and CDR2 is SYDVKM. This CDR3 region has 17 residues. CDR3 nucleotide sequence: TGTGCCAGCAGTTTTATTCCCGGGCTTTTTGGTTCACATGGCTACACCTTC. Amino acid sequence: CASSFIPGLFGSHGYTF.

This clonotype was recorded many times. The chain joins TRBV20-1 to TRBJ2-4; no reliable D call. The germline V gene has CDR1 DFQATT and CDR2 SNEGSKA (reference sequence). V dropped 0 bases and J dropped 0 bases, with 9 bases sitting between them. The CDR3 consists of 15 residues. The CDR3 loop reads CSAREAVVAKNIQYF. DNA of the CDR3: TGCAGTGCTAGAGAGGCAGTCGTAGCCAAAAACATTCAGTACTTC.

This clonotype was seen at least ten times. The V gene is TRBV7-9, the J gene TRBJ1-1; 7 nucleotides agree with TRBD1. Germline CDR1 is SEHNR and CDR2 is FQNEAQ (reference sequence). V lost 2 bases to trimming and J lost 11 bases; unmatched junction nucleotides: 8. The CDR3 consists of 13 residues. CDR3 coding DNA: TGTGCCAGCAGCTTATACAGGGGAAGGAATGCTTTCTTT. Translating it yields CASSLYRGRNAFF.

This clonotype occurred many times. The gene calls are TRBV30 and TRBJ2-1; D is undetermined. The V and J ends lost 2 bases and 4 bases respectively, with 15 bases between them. The germline V gene has CDR1 GTSNPN and CDR2 SVGIG (reference sequence). CDR3 size: 15 residues. The CDR3 here is CAWSPSADLYNEQFF. DNA of the CDR3: TGTGCCTGGAGTCCTTCGGCGGATCTTTACAATGAGCAGTTCTTC.

The chain joins TRBV3-1 to TRBJ2-6; 8 bases align to TRBD1. Germline CDR1 is LGHDT and CDR2 is YNNKEL (reference sequence). CDR3 length equals 20 residues. The trim removed 0 bases at V and 0 bases at J, leaving 10 bases unmatched. CDR3 residues: CASSQDLLRDRLSGANVLTF. The CDR3 DNA is TGTGCCAGCAGCCAAGATCTCCTCCGGGACAGGCTCTCTGGGGCCAACGTCCTGACTTTC.

This clonotype was detected a few times. The chain recombines TRBV18 with TRBJ2-7, with D uncertain. CDR1 is KGHSH and CDR2 is LQKENI in the germline V gene. V lost 1 base and J lost 2, with 12 bases in between. This CDR3 spans 15 amino acids. This chain's CDR3 is CASSPRSSSTYEQYF. The CDR3 DNA reads TGTGCCAGCTCACCACGAAGTAGCAGCACCTACGAGCAGTACTTC.

This clonotype was recorded many times. V gene TRBV7-3 combines with J gene TRBJ2-1, with 13 positions matching TRBD2. With 5 bases clipped from V and 2 bases from J, the junction kept 6 bases outside the gene matches. Germline values: CDR1 SGHTA, CDR2 FQGTGA. CDR3 length: 17 amino acids. CDR3 sequence (DNA): TGTGCCAGCAGCCTGACCGGGACTAGCGGGACCTACAATGAGCAGTTCTTC. This translates into CASSLTGTSGTYNEQFF.

The chain joins TRBV5-1 to TRBJ2-1; 8 bases are a match to TRBD2. Germline V gene sequence: CDR1 SGHRS, CDR2 YFSETQ. V lost 4 bases and J lost 7; bases outside the gene matches: 10. There are 15 residues in the CDR3. In DNA, the CDR3 is TGCGCCAGCAGCAGGAGCGGGAGCAGTGGGAATGAGCAGTTCTTC. It specifies CASSRSGSSGNEQFF. The full variable domain, completed using reference TRBV5-1 and TRBJ2-1, is KAGVTQTPRYLIKTRGQQVTLSCSPISGHRSVSWYQQTPGQGLQFLFEYFSETQRNKGNFPGRFSGRQFSNSRSEMNVSTLELGDSALYLCASSRSGSSGNEQFFGPGTRLTVL.

This clonotype appeared a single time. This sequence joins TRBV12-3 or TRBV12-4 and TRBJ1-5; weak D call: TRBD1 (6 bases). CDR3 length equals 14 residues. V was cut by 5 bases and J by 8 bases, with 16 bases left in between. In DNA form, the CDR3 reads TGTGCCAGCAGTCACTCGACAGGAATGGAGCCCCAGCATTTT. Protein: CASSHSTGMEPQHF.

The sample holds a few counts of this clonotype. The V call is TRBV6-1, the J call TRBJ1-1; tentative D call: TRBD1 (6 bases). The germline V gene encodes CDR1 MNHNS and CDR2 SASEGT. Trimming cost V 8 bases and J 0 bases, with 13 bases left between them. The CDR3 has 14 amino acids. The DNA for the CDR3 is TGTGCCAGCGATGACAGGCACATGAACACTGAAGCTTTCTTT. Protein product: CASDDRHMNTEAFF.

The rearrangement links TRBV19 to TRBJ1-5, with a tentative D call TRBD1 (5 bases). Trimming left V 8 bases short and J 6 bases short, with 11 bases between. This CDR3 contains 12 residues. The V gene's germline CDR1 is LNHDA and CDR2 SQIVND (reference sequence). CDR3 sequence (DNA): TGTGCCAGTGCTTGGGACGGTCAGCCCCAGCATTTT. It codes for CASAWDGQPQHF. Variable domain in full (rest from reference TRBV19 and TRBJ1-5): DGGITQSPKYLFRKEGQNVTLSCEQNLNHDAMYWYRQDPGQGLRLIYYSQIVNDFQKGDIAEGYSVSREKKESFPLTVTSAQKNPTAFYLCASAWDGQPQHFGDGTRLSIL.

This clonotype was observed at least ten times. V usage is TRBV3-1 and J usage is TRBJ2-7; 10 nucleotides line up with TRBD2. CDR3 length: 15 amino acids. Germline CDR1 is LGHDT and CDR2 is YNNKEL (reference sequence). J lost 3 bases, V lost 1 base, and 3 bases had no gene match. CDR3 in amino acids: CASSQVASGSYEQYF. CDR3 nucleotides: TGTGCCAGCAGCCAAGTGGCTAGCGGGAGCTACGAGCAGTACTTC.

In its sample, this clonotype was seen a few times. The chain has TRBV18 and TRBJ2-1; 7 bases map to TRBD1. With 0 bases clipped from V and 4 bases from J, the junction kept 6 bases outside the gene matches. The germline CDR1 and CDR2 sequences are KGHSH and LQKENI. The CDR3 consists of 16 residues. CDR3 sequence: CASSPPMTGSYNEQFF. DNA for the CDR3: TGTGCCAGCTCACCACCGATGACAGGGTCGTACAATGAGCAGTTCTTC.

This clonotype has just a few counts. The CDR3 is CASSQDWGVSRGRGQPQHF. The CDR3, as DNA: TGCGCCAGCAGCCAAGATTGGGGCGTTAGCAGGGGGAGGGGTCAGCCCCAGCATTTT. V is TRBV4-1 and J is TRBJ1-5, with TRBD1 matching 7 bases. V shed 0 bases, J shed 6 bases, and the junction held 17 bases outside the gene matches. In germline, CDR1 is MGHRA, CDR2 YSYEKL. CDR3 length equals 19 residues.

As concerns this clonotype: Its ends do not fully match the called genes, so a read error is possible. The chain joins TRBV12-3 or TRBV12-4 to TRBJ2-3; 11 bases align to TRBD2. CDR3 size: 14 residues. The CDR3 nucleotides are TGTGGCAGCAATAGCGGGGGGGGCACAGATACGCAGTATTTT. This translates into CGSNSGGGTDTQYF.